The entry that follows covers one T cell receptor beta chain sequence. These data are taken from a study of blood T cell repertoires in COVID-19. Overall study context: Samples came from the United States, Italy and Spain, spanning acute and convalescent COVID-19. T cells, B-cell-depleted T cells, or PBMCs provided the cDNA or gDNA that served as material.

Per the original data handling: Using reference gene primer amplification, nucleated cell counts were estimated. Measured with immunoSEQ multiplex PCR; TCRdb has only the in-frame clones, and not every one. The DNA was the basis for D and trimming; V, J and clone size are from that table. Altogether just over 300,000 clones are present, roughly 87% being singletons, with the ten largest covering approximately 2%. Sequencing was done on a sample of peripheral blood. The source of this sequence is a man aged 18 to 29 with active or convalescent COVID-19.

CDR3 residues: CASSPDRSTEAFF. CDR3 coding DNA: TGTGCCAGCAGCCCGGACAGGTCCACTGAAGCTTTCTTT. The chain combines TRBV7-9 with TRBJ1-1, with TRBD1 matching 7 bases. The CDR3 extends over 13 amino acids. Germline V gene sequence: CDR1 SEHNR, CDR2 FQNEAQ (reference sequence). V lost 5 bases and J lost 4; bases outside the gene matches: 4.